This T cell receptor (beta chain) derives from a study of blood T cell repertoires in COVID-19. The table came from immunoSEQ multiplex PCR; TCRdb's copy has only in-frame clones and leaves some out. The table shows under 30,000 clones, with 75% to 90% occurring only once. Germline CDR1 reads MNHEY; CDR2 reads SVGAGI. With V trimmed by 4 bases and J by 4 bases, 5 bases remained unmatched. This CDR3 is built from 15 residues. Sequenced material: peripheral blood. The TCR comes from a human donor in a cohort sampled during active COVID-19. The chain is built from TRBV6-5 and TRBJ2-2; 8 bases align to TRBD1. The CDR3 nucleotides read TGTGCCAGCAGTTGGCAGGGGGCGGGCACCGGGGAGCTGTTTTTT. Translation gives CASSWQGAGTGELFF.